This T cell receptor beta chain was sequenced in a study of OX40 agonist ivuxolimab in advanced cancers. On this clone: Its cognate antigen is unknown.

CDR3 size: 12 residues. Germline CDR1 reads SEHNR; CDR2 reads FQNEAQ (reference sequence). The V gene lost 1 base and the J gene lost 9 bases, with 9 bases spanning the gap. General study findings and limits: On average, CD8+ T cells showed a greater number of expanded clones than CD4+.

Here immunoSEQ multiplex PCR was the method, and the copy in TCRdb shows in-frame clones only, minus some. Among roughly 83,000 clones listed, about 89% were seen once. The TCR originated in an adult with an advanced solid tumor such as melanoma, head and neck, liver or kidney cancer. The chain combines TRBV7-9 with TRBJ1-1; D may be TRBD1 (6 bases). Material: CD4+ or CD8+ T cells sorted from blood, obtained in a trial of the OX40 agonist ivuxolimab. CDR3 DNA: TGTGCCAGCAGCTTAGGGGGGCTAAAAGCTTTCTTT. Translated: CASSLGGLKAFF.